This TCR beta chain derives from a study of T cells in women clearing cervical HPV infection. Across the study: Blood came at first lesion visit for cases, post-clearance for controls.

V was pared by 0 bases and J by 1 base, with 8 bases of the junction left unmatched. The CDR3 spans 16 residues. From germline, CDR1 is DFQATT and CDR2 SNEGSKA (reference sequence). Average input was roughly 1,200 ng genomic DNA for immunoSEQ TCR beta CDR3 amplification. TCRdb keeps only in-frame clones here, not all; method: immunoSEQ multiplex PCR. Recorded here are fewer than 40,000 clones; the top ten clones represent around 6.6%. Comment on this clone: Its antigen is unknown. The missing CDR3 end, 3 residues past where the read stops, is filled in from the germline J gene.

All participants had a single incident cervical HPV16 infection, and prevalent HPV16 infections were excluded. Study results and limitations: Controls had more TRBV6-7 (0.16%) than cases (roughly 0.11%).

What was sequenced was blood buffy coat. The chain combines TRBV20-1 with TRBJ2-5; 7 bases match TRBD2. The receptor was isolated from a woman aged 18-70 years with a cervical HPV16 infection that either progressed to CIN3+ or cleared (not recorded which). CDR3 amino acids: CSAREGTKKPQETQYF. The CDR3 DNA, read in part, is TGCAGTGCTAGAGAGGGGACTAAAAAACCCCAAGAGACC.